Below, 15 T cell receptor beta chains from the same sample are listed, as sequenced in a study of precursors of human CD4 cytotoxic T cells. The bulk UMI libraries came from four sorted CD4+ memory subsets, including IL-7R-high and IL-7R-negative TEMRA. Each CDR3 protein gets one entry after TCRdb re-called the reads with MiXCR. The data hold around 480 distinct CDR3 sequences, with roughly 17% observed a single time. The sequenced material came from memory CD4+ T cells from blood (PBMCs). These receptors all come from a human donor in good health.

In this sample, this clonotype is large. The chain carries TRBV9 and TRBJ1-4, with TRBD1 as a possible D gene (6 bases). V was trimmed by 4 bases and J by 6 bases, leaving 13 bases between them. CDR1 and CDR2 (germline): SGDLS, YYNGEE. This CDR3 comprises 14 residues. This chain's CDR3 is CASSYSGADEKLFF. In DNA, the CDR3 is TGTGCCAGCAGCTATTCAGGGGCGGATGAAAAACTGTTTTTT.

This sequence joins TRBV5-4 and TRBJ2-3; 7 nucleotides align to TRBD2. The CDR3 has 18 amino acids. V lost 4 bases, J lost 4 bases, and 18 bases stayed unmatched. CDR1 is SGHNT, CDR2 YYREEE, per germline (reference sequence). The CDR3 region is CASSLLLSGGGRSDTQYF. CDR3 nucleotide sequence: TGTGCCAGCAGCCTCCTGCTGAGTGGTGGCGGGAGATCAGATACGCAGTATTTT. The whole variable domain, remainder taken from reference TRBV5-4 and TRBJ2-3, is ETGVTQSPTHLIKTRGQQVTLRCSSQSGHNTVSWYQQALGQGPQFIFQYYREEENGRGNFPPRFSGLQFPNYSSELNVNALELDDSALYLCASSLLLSGGGRSDTQYFGPGTRLTVL.

A few counts support this clonotype. The V gene is TRBV5-5, the J gene TRBJ1-1; no clear D gene. The V and J ends lost 3 bases and 2 bases respectively, with 11 bases between them. The CDR3 runs 14 residues. Germline loops: CDR1 SGHKS, CDR2 YYEKEE (reference sequence). The CDR3 sequence: CASSSKGPNTEAFF. The DNA of the CDR3 is TGTGCCAGCAGCTCAAAGGGCCCAAACACTGAAGCTTTCTTT.

J is TRBJ1-5 and V is TRBV10-3, with 7 bases matching TRBD1. V was clipped by 3 bases and J by 0 bases; unmatched bases: 5. This CDR3 has 16 residues. The V gene's germline CDR1 is ENHRY and CDR2 SYGVKD. The chain's CDR3 is CAISDATGFSNQPQHF. CDR3 nucleotide sequence: TGTGCCATCAGTGACGCGACAGGGTTTAGCAATCAGCCCCAGCATTTT.

This sequence joins TRBV5-4 and TRBJ1-6, with 10 positions matching TRBD1. Germline V gene lookup returns CDR1 SGHNT and CDR2 YYREEE (reference sequence). V dropped 3 bases and J dropped 11; count of bases not matched to a gene: 11. This CDR3 spans 16 amino acids. CDR3 bases: TGTGCCAGCAGCTCTGGGGGGGACAGGGGTGGGACACCCCTCCACTTT. The encoded protein is CASSSGGDRGGTPLHF. Using reference TRBV5-4 and TRBJ1-6 for the parts outside the CDR3, the full variable domain is ETGVTQSPTHLIKTRGQQVTLRCSSQSGHNTVSWYQQALGQGPQFIFQYYREEENGRGNFPPRFSGLQFPNYSSELNVNALELDDSALYLCASSSGGDRGGTPLHFGNGTRLTVT.

This clonotype showed up just a few times. The V and J genes are TRBV13 and TRBJ2-2; weak D call: TRBD2 (5 bases). Per the germline V gene, CDR1 is PRHDT and CDR2 is FYEKMQ (reference sequence). Trimming removed 5 bases from V and 5 bases from J, with 12 bases in between. The CDR3 runs 14 residues. The CDR3 sequence is CASSPLTRTGELFF. The DNA of the CDR3 is TGTGCCAGCAGCCCGCTTACTAGGACCGGGGAGCTGTTTTTT. Full variable domain (remainder filled in from reference TRBV13 and TRBJ2-2): AAGVIQSPRHLIKEKRETATLKCYPIPRHDTVYWYQQGPGQDPQFLISFYEKMQSDKGSIPDRFSAQQFSDYHSELNMSSLELGDSALYFCASSPLTRTGELFFGEGSRLTVL.

This rearrangement joins TRBV5-1 to TRBJ2-3, with a possible D match to TRBD1 (6 bases). This CDR3 region has 16 residues. V was clipped by 0 bases and J by 1 base, with 12 bases between them. In germline, CDR1 is SGHRS, CDR2 YFSETQ. CDR3 sequence reads: CASSLAGAPGTDTQYF. The CDR3 region has the DNA TGCGCCAGCAGCTTGGCAGGGGCCCCCGGCACAGATACGCAGTATTTT.

Judged by abundance, this clonotype is large. The chain couples TRBV4-2 to TRBJ2-6; either TRBD1 or TRBD2 may supply D (5 bases each). Germline CDR1 LGHNA, CDR2 YNFKEQ. The CDR3 is 16 amino acids. V lost 0 bases, J lost 4 bases, and 10 bases lay in between. CDR3 DNA sequence: TGTGCCAGCAGCCAAGAGCCAGGGACCGGGGCCAACGTCCTGACTTTC. This codes for CASSQEPGTGANVLTF.

This clonotype was found a few times. This chain links TRBV12-3 or TRBV12-4 with TRBJ2-3; 10 bases agree with TRBD2. The CDR3 contains 13 residues. The J segment lost 9 bases and the V segment lost 10 bases, leaving 10 bases of the junction unmatched. CDR3 region: CATSGGAIKTQYF. The DNA for the CDR3 is TGTGCCACCAGCGGGGGGGCCATAAAGACGCAGTATTTT.

Within the sample, this clonotype is large. A read error may produce the germline difference seen at one junction end. The rearrangement joins TRBV6-5 to TRBJ1-1, with D perhaps TRBD1 (6 bases). The CDR3 is 13 residues long. Germline CDR1 MNHEY, CDR2 SVGAGI. CDR3 protein: CDSSFTGYTEAFF. For the CDR3, the DNA is TGTGACAGCAGTTTTACAGGGTACACTGAAGCTTTCTTT.

Points on this clonotype: This may be a read error, as it is one base from a much larger clone. The V call is TRBV25-1, the J call TRBJ2-1; 11 bases align to TRBD2. The CDR3 sequence is 15 residues long. Germline V gene data show CDR1 as MGHDK and CDR2 as SYGVNS. With V trimmed by 7 bases and J by 6 bases, 8 bases remained unmatched. The CDR3 nucleotides read TGTGCCAGCATCCCGACTAGCGGGGTGATCAATGAGCAGTTCTTC. Translation gives CASIPTSGVINEQFF.

V and J are TRBV5-5 and TRBJ2-5, with D perhaps TRBD2 (5 bases). V was pared by 2 bases and J by 1 base, with 6 bases between. Germline assignment: CDR1 SGHKS and CDR2 YYEKEE (reference sequence). The CDR3 is made up of 13 amino acids. CDR3 in DNA: TGTGCCAGCAGCTTCGGGATCCAAGAGACCCAGTACTTC. Translating gives CASSFGIQETQYF.

The CDR3 nucleotides read TGTGCCAGCAGTTACTACGGGACAGGGGGGTTCTCCAATGAGCAGTTCTTC. Encoded protein: CASSYYGTGGFSNEQFF. The rearrangement uses TRBV6-2 or TRBV6-3 and TRBJ2-1; 11 bases are a match to TRBD1. There are 17 residues in the CDR3. The germline V gene has CDR1 MNHEY and CDR2 SVGEGT. The trim removed 1 base at V and 6 bases at J, leaving 8 bases unmatched.

By sample fraction, this clonotype is large. V is TRBV25-1 and J is TRBJ1-1; D unresolved. In germline, CDR1 is MGHDK, CDR2 SYGVNS. This CDR3 is 12 amino acids long. V lost 2 bases and J lost 5, with 6 bases in between. This CDR3 is CASSEIRTEAFF. CDR3 in DNA: TGTGCCAGCAGTGAAATACGGACTGAAGCTTTCTTT.

The chain recombines TRBV5-1 with TRBJ2-1; D may be TRBD2 (7 bases). V lost 2 bases, J lost 2 bases, and 11 bases lay in between. The CDR3 has 15 residues. Per germline, CDR1 SGHRS and CDR2 YFSETQ. CDR3 amino acids: CASSFGGAPYNEQFF. CDR3 nucleotide sequence: TGCGCCAGCAGCTTTGGGGGGGCGCCCTACAATGAGCAGTTCTTC. The full variable domain, in which reference TRBV5-1 and TRBJ2-1 provide the parts outside the CDR3, is KAGVTQTPRYLIKTRGQQVTLSCSPISGHRSVSWYQQTPGQGLQFLFEYFSETQRNKGNFPGRFSGRQFSNSRSEMNVSTLELGDSALYLCASSFGGAPYNEQFFGPGTRLTVL.